This T cell receptor (beta chain) was captured by sequencing in a study of T cell responses to AZD1222 COVID-19 vaccine. Study observations and caveats: In a largely white British group with more females than males, clonal diversity was possibly underestimated. Recipients of AZD1222 seropositive at baseline numbered only five or six.

This CDR3 has 18 amino acids. V lost 0 bases to trimming and J lost 0 bases, with 12 bases between them. Samples with a second dose at about 4 or about 12 weeks were pooled together. The data were produced by immunoSEQ multiplex PCR, yet TCRdb's version contains in-frame clones alone and is incomplete. The sample lists about 160,000 clones; 70% to 90% were seen once. With respect to this clone: Antigen unknown.

The chain uses TRBV6-7 and TRBJ1-6; D ambiguous. TRBV6-7 is marked as an open reading frame, function uncertain. The sample was peripheral blood, taken 28 days after the second AZD1222 dose. The TCR originated in an adult who received the AZD1222 COVID-19 vaccine. CDR3 DNA sequence: TGTGCCAGCAGTTACTCGGAGGAGGTAAGCTCCTATAATTCACCCCTCCACTTT. Residues: CASSYSEEVSSYNSPLHF.